The subject of this entry is one T cell receptor (beta chain). What it binds is not known. TCRdb reprocessed the 5' RACE reads with MiXCR, giving one entry per CDR3 protein. The profile shows 300,000 to 350,000 distinct CDR3 sequences, more than 9% of them singletons. V was clipped by 3 bases and J by 6 bases; unmatched bases: 11. Germline V gene sequence: CDR1 SGDLS, CDR2 YYNGEE. The CDR3 totals 15 residues. This record comes from a study of identical twins. General observations from the study: Conclusions came from cross-sectional statistical analysis, not from following the same donors.

In addition, the sample was reused for a study of yellow fever vaccine responses in identical twins.

The chain carries TRBV9 and TRBJ2-7; 8 nucleotides match TRBD1. Sequencing used CD8+ T cells sorted from blood. This receptor was obtained from a woman under 30 in good health. The CDR3 reads CASSGTGRPWAEQYF. As DNA, the CDR3 is TGTGCCAGCAGCGGGACAGGGAGACCGTGGGCCGAGCAGTACTTC.